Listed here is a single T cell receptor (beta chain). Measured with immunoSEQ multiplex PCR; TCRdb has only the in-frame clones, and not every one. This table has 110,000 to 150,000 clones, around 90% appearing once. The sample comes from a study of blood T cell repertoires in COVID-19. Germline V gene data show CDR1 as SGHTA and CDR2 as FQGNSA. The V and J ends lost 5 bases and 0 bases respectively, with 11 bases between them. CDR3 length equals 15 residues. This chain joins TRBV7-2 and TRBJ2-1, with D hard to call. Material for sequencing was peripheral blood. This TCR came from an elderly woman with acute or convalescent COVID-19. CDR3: CASSEALSSYNEQFF. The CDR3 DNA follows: TGTGCCAGCAGCGAAGCCTTGAGCTCCTACAATGAGCAGTTCTTC.